These 20 T cell receptor beta chains were sequenced from one sample in a study of blood T cell repertoires in COVID-19. Only in-frame clones appear in the TCRdb table, and some are missing; sequencing was by immunoSEQ multiplex PCR. The repertoire consists of about 57,000 clones, with approximately 80% occurring once and the leading ten covering less than 4.5%. The sample taken for sequencing was PBMCs or T cells enriched from blood (not recorded which). The receptors derive from a woman between 35 and 50 years old with acute COVID-19.

This clone appeared a single time. The chain employs TRBV19 and TRBJ1-5; 8 positions agree with TRBD1. The germline gives CDR1 LNHDA, CDR2 SQIVND (reference sequence). The CDR3 sequence is 16 residues long. Unmatched junction bases numbered 8, after V lost 6 bases and J lost 1 base. CDR3 residues: CASRQIGQGSNQPQHF. CDR3 sequence (DNA): TGTGCCAGTAGGCAAATAGGACAGGGAAGCAATCAGCCCCAGCATTTT. The full variable domain, completed using reference TRBV19 and TRBJ1-5, is DGGITQSPKYLFRKEGQNVTLSCEQNLNHDAMYWYRQDPGQGLRLIYYSQIVNDFQKGDIAEGYSVSREKKESFPLTVTSAQKNPTAFYLCASRQIGQGSNQPQHFGDGTRLSIL.

This clone appeared once. The chain employs TRBV12-5 and TRBJ2-2, with D possibly matching TRBD1 (6 bases). V was pared by 0 bases and J by 2 bases, with 16 bases between. The CDR3 extends over 18 amino acids. Germline CDR1 is LGHNT and CDR2 is FRNRAP. The CDR3 region has the DNA TGTGCTAGTGGTTTGGTACTGGGTCAGGGGCCCAACACCGGGGAGCTGTTTTTT. It is translated as CASGLVLGQGPNTGELFF.

This clone was counted once. This chain joins TRBV15 and TRBJ1-1; D remains ambiguous. There are 15 residues in the CDR3. Germline V gene sequence: CDR1 LNHNV, CDR2 YYDKDF (reference sequence). V shed 1 base and J shed 0 bases, with 9 bases lying between them. CDR3 sequence (DNA): TGTGCCACCAGCAGAGGAACAGAGATGAACACTGAAGCTTTCTTT. Its protein is CATSRGTEMNTEAFF.

This clone was found a few times. The chain employs TRBV11-2 and TRBJ1-3; D is perhaps TRBD1 (6 bases). The CDR3 is made up of 15 amino acids. V was clipped by 5 bases and J by 4 bases, with 15 bases between them. CDR1 is SGHAT, CDR2 FQNNGV, per germline. CDR3 sequence (DNA): TGTGCCAGCAGCCGCACTACAGGGCCGGGAAACACCATATATTTT. It yields the protein CASSRTTGPGNTIYF. The variable domain in full, completed from reference TRBV11-2 and TRBJ1-3, reads EAGVAQSPRYKIIEKRQSVAFWCNPISGHATLYWYQQILGQGPKLLIQFQNNGVVDDSQLPKDRFSAERLKGVDSTLKIQPAKLEDSAVYLCASSRTTGPGNTIYFGEGSWLTVV.

The chain joins TRBV28 to TRBJ2-7; TRBD2 matches 13 bases. V lost 5 bases and J lost 3; bases outside the gene matches: 7. CDR1 and CDR2 (germline): MDHEN, SYDVKM. The CDR3 runs to 16 residues. The chain's CDR3 is CASSTLAGGLNYEQYF. CDR3 nucleotide sequence: TGTGCCAGCAGTACACTAGCGGGAGGGCTGAACTACGAGCAGTACTTC.

The V and J genes are TRBV7-6 and TRBJ1-3, with unresolved D. The CDR3 sequence is 15 residues long. The V gene lost 3 bases and the J gene lost 0 bases, with 9 bases spanning the gap. The germline CDR1 and CDR2 sequences are SGHVS and FNYEAQ. CDR3 DNA sequence: TGTGCCAGCAGCTTCCGGGGTGCCTCTGGAAACACCATATATTTT. As protein: CASSFRGASGNTIYF.

This chain links TRBV11-2 with TRBJ2-2; 11 bases fit TRBD1. The germline CDR1 and CDR2 sequences are SGHAT and FQNNGV. The length of the CDR3 is 15 residues. J lost 7 bases, V lost 5 bases, and 6 bases had no gene match. The CDR3 here is CASSLGQGGIGELFF. The CDR3 nucleotides are TGTGCCAGCAGCCTGGGACAGGGGGGAATCGGGGAGCTGTTTTTT.

The J gene is TRBJ1-2, the V gene TRBV29-1, with 12 bases aligning to TRBD1. Germline V lookup: CDR1 SQVTM, CDR2 ANQGSEA. The J segment lost 4 bases and the V segment lost 1 base, leaving 4 bases of the junction unmatched. The CDR3 totals 15 residues. CDR3 nucleotides: TGCAGCGTTGAAGGGGGGGACAGGGGGCTCTATGGCTACACCTTC. Translated: CSVEGGDRGLYGYTF.

The chain recombines TRBV3-1 (or the pseudogene TRBV3-2) with TRBJ1-1; 9 bases map to TRBD1. This CDR3 has 14 amino acids. Germline values: CDR1 LGHDT, CDR2 YNNKEL (reference sequence). J lost 1 base, V lost 4 bases, and 1 base had no gene match. CDR3 in amino acids: CASSRTGENTEAFF. The DNA for the CDR3 is TGTGCCAGCAGCCGGACAGGGGAGAACACTGAAGCTTTCTTT.

The CDR3 DNA follows: TGTGCCAGCAGTTTGGGGGGAGGGGGGAAGACCCAGTACTTC. This encodes CASSLGGGGKTQYF. This chain connects TRBV27 to TRBJ2-5; D is perhaps TRBD2 (7 bases). CDR1 MNHEY and CDR2 SMNVEV come from the germline V gene (reference sequence). The CDR3 runs to 14 residues. The germline V and J ends were trimmed by 3 bases and 6 bases, with 14 bases remaining between them.

The rearrangement links TRBV6-2 or TRBV6-3 to TRBJ1-5, with 10 nucleotides matching TRBD1. The CDR3 has 14 residues. The trim removed 5 bases at V and 6 bases at J, leaving 4 bases unmatched. Germline CDR1 and CDR2: MNHEY and SVGEGT. The CDR3 region is CASSRTGGTQPQHF. The CDR3 DNA is TGTGCCAGCAGTCGGACAGGGGGGACTCAGCCCCAGCATTTT.

This sequence joins TRBV12-3 or TRBV12-4 and TRBJ1-4; no firm D call. The V end lost 6 bases, the J end lost 8 bases, and 13 bases lay between the germline ends. CDR3 length: 13 residues. The CDR3 sequence: CASSLAGTEKLFF. The CDR3 DNA follows: TGTGCCAGCAGCCTCGCGGGTACCGAAAAACTGTTTTTT.

This chain joins TRBV10-3 and TRBJ2-1, with TRBD1 matching 7 bases. Unmatched junction bases numbered 4, after V lost 3 bases and J lost 5 bases. The V gene's germline CDR1 is ENHRY and CDR2 SYGVKD. This CDR3 comprises 14 residues. The CDR3 sequence: CAISDRGNDNEQFF. In DNA form, the CDR3 reads TGTGCCATCAGTGACAGGGGGAACGACAATGAGCAGTTCTTC.

The J gene is TRBJ1-5, the V gene TRBV18; possible D gene TRBD1, 6 bases. Per germline, CDR1 KGHSH and CDR2 LQKENI. With 3 bases removed from V and 6 bases from J, the gap between germline ends came to 12 bases. This CDR3 is 14 amino acids long. The CDR3 nucleotides are TGTGCCAGCTCACCCGACAGGTCGGTTCAGCCCCAGCATTTT. It codes for CASSPDRSVQPQHF.

The chain couples TRBV10-3 to TRBJ2-5; D remains ambiguous. The germline CDR1 and CDR2 sequences are ENHRY and SYGVKD. V gave up 3 bases and J gave up 5 bases, with 10 bases separating them. This CDR3 is 13 amino acids long. CDR3 nucleotide sequence: TGTGCCATCAGTGAAAAATATCGGGAGACCCAGTACTTC. It codes for CAISEKYRETQYF.

V and J are TRBV5-4 and TRBJ2-7; TRBD2 agrees at 16 bases. Trimming removed 0 bases from V and 2 bases from J; junction bases left unmatched: 11. The CDR3 contains 20 residues. Germline V lookup: CDR1 SGHNT, CDR2 YYREEE (reference sequence). CDR3 sequence reads: CASSLGLAGTSGRDPYEQYF. DNA of the CDR3: TGTGCCAGCAGCTTGGGTCTCGCCGGGACTAGCGGGAGGGACCCCTACGAGCAGTACTTC.

V usage is TRBV7-2 and J usage is TRBJ1-2; 9 nucleotides align to TRBD1. The V and J ends lost 4 bases and 3 bases, in that order; junction bases with no gene match: 3. CDR3 length: 14 residues. The germline V gene has CDR1 SGHTA and CDR2 FQGNSA. The CDR3 DNA is TGTGCCAGCAGCTCCGGGACAGGGTACTATGGCTACACCTTC. Its protein is CASSSGTGYYGYTF.

V gene TRBV27 combines with J gene TRBJ2-1, with TRBD2 matching over 12 bases. The CDR3 spans 16 residues. Germline CDR1 is MNHEY and CDR2 is SMNVEV (reference sequence). V shed 1 base and J 5 bases; nucleotides not matched to a gene: 3. CDR3 DNA sequence: TGTGCCAGCAGTTTATTGACTAGCGGGAGAAACAATGAGCAGTTCTTC. It encodes CASSLLTSGRNNEQFF.

The V gene is TRBV7-9, the J gene TRBJ2-1; the match to TRBD1 covers 8 bases. The V gene's germline CDR1 is SEHNR and CDR2 FQNEAQ (reference sequence). The CDR3 extends over 13 amino acids. CDR3 region: CSGGRGSIDEQFF. The DNA for the CDR3 is TGTTCAGGGGGCAGGGGGTCTATCGATGAGCAGTTCTTC.

The chain has TRBV24-1 and TRBJ2-3, with D possibly TRBD1 on 5 matching bases. Germline-derived CDR1 and CDR2 are KGHDR and SFDVKD. V dropped 7 bases and J dropped 4 bases, with 11 bases sitting between them. The length of the CDR3 is 13 residues. The CDR3, as DNA: TGTGCCACCAGCCAGGGTATGCCAGATACGCAGTATTTT. Protein: CATSQGMPDTQYF.